This TCR beta chain was retrieved from a study of T-cell reconstitution after alpha-beta-depleted transplantation in children. Findings of the study overall: TCRbeta diversity was high at day 60 in some patients (a result of surviving recipient T cells and thymic progenitors).

Preparation of the TCRbeta library involved a method that used unique molecular identifiers. Each CDR3 protein is one row after TCRdb ran MiXCR on the PCR reads. The sample gives 480,000 or so distinct CDR3 sequences, about 10% of which show up once; 2% to 2.5% is in the top ten. A note on this clonotype: Its target is unknown. This may be a read error, as it is one base from a much larger clone.

CDR1 and CDR2 (germline): KGHDR, SFDVKD. CDR3 length equals 17 residues. The clonotype originates from a child aged 2 to 15 with inherited bone marrow failure, due to receive a stem cell transplant. The genes are TRBV24-1 and TRBJ1-4, with TRBD1 identical over 10 bases. The sequenced sample was PBMCs, obtained before TCRalphabeta/CD19-depleted stem cell transplant. The CDR3 is CATSDPNPGTGDEILFF. CDR3 coding DNA: TGTGCCACCAGTGACCCCAACCCCGGGACAGGGGATGAAATACTGTTTTTT.